The sample holds one count of the clone carrying this T cell receptor beta chain. Antigen specificity is unknown. These data originate in a study of CD8 T cells in Susac syndrome. Regarding the study as a whole: The study conceded that relatively few individuals underwent its TCR sequencing and HLA analysis.

The CDR3 covers 17 residues. Germline loops: CDR1 SGHTA, CDR2 FQGNSA. V gave up 5 bases and J gave up 0 bases; unmatched junction bases: 7. Random hexamers served to reverse transcribe roughly 0.45 to 1 ug RNA. TCRdb processed the immunoSEQ multiplex PCR reads anew with MiXCR; each CDR3 protein has one entry. This table has 230,000 or so distinct CDR3 sequences, roughly 96% appearing once. The receptor comes from a human donor with multiple sclerosis. V usage is TRBV7-2 and J usage is TRBJ2-4; TRBD1 aligns across 10 bases. The specimen sequenced was CD4+ T cells from PBMCs. The CDR3 nucleotides are TGTGCCAGCAGCACCACCGGGACAGGGGTAGCCAAAAACATTCAGTACTTC. It is translated as CASSTTGTGVAKNIQYF.